The 18 T cell receptor beta chains presented below share a single source sample, sequenced in a study of blood T cell repertoires in COVID-19. Libraries were prepared by immunoSEQ multiplex PCR; TCRdb keeps only in-frame clonotypes and omits some of them. The data hold about 350,000 clones, with 87% observed a single time. What was sequenced was PBMCs or T cells enriched from blood (not recorded which). These receptors originate from a woman in her 30s who had recovered from COVID-19.

CDR3 protein: CAISGETGNTEAFF. The CDR3 coding sequence is TGTGCCATCAGTGGGGAGACAGGGAACACTGAAGCTTTCTTT. The V and J genes are TRBV10-3 and TRBJ1-1; D might be TRBD1 (6 bases). Germline CDR1 reads ENHRY; CDR2 reads SYGVKD. V was trimmed by 4 bases and J by 1 base, leaving 10 bases between them. The length of the CDR3 is 14 residues.

This chain joins TRBV18 and TRBJ1-6, with D tentatively TRBD1 (6 bases). The ends were cut back, 4 bases at V and 7 bases at J, with 14 bases in the middle. CDR3 length: 15 residues. The germline V gene has CDR1 KGHSH and CDR2 LQKENI. The CDR3 loop is CASSLDRSRNSPLHF. The CDR3 bases are TGTGCCAGCTCACTAGACAGGAGCCGAAATTCACCCCTCCACTTT.

The chain is built from TRBV18 and TRBJ2-7; TRBD1 matches at 8 bases. The CDR3 is 15 amino acids. V lost 0 bases and J lost 6; bases outside the gene matches: 7. Germline loops: CDR1 KGHSH, CDR2 LQKENI. The CDR3 loop reads CASSPPLDRGSEQYF. CDR3 sequence (DNA): TGTGCCAGCTCACCACCACTAGACAGGGGCTCCGAGCAGTACTTC.

The chain recombines TRBV6-5 with TRBJ1-2; 8 bases are shared with TRBD1. Germline CDR1 and CDR2: MNHEY and SVGAGI. The CDR3 loop spans 14 amino acids. V dropped 6 bases and J dropped 8; count of bases not matched to a gene: 11. DNA for the CDR3: TGTGCCAGCAGCCCAGGGGGCACCCCAGGGGGCTACACCTTC. Amino acid sequence: CASSPGGTPGGYTF.

The V and J genes are TRBV21-1 and TRBJ1-5; TRBD1 is taken as the D call from the table, unchecked against the DNA. TRBV21-1 represents a pseudogene. This CDR3 is 14 amino acids long. Here the CDR3 reads CASSRHRGRRTQHF. CDR3 sequence (DNA): TGTGCCAGCAGCCGACACAGGGGGCGGAGGACCCAGCATTTT.

The gene calls are TRBV6-4 and TRBJ1-2; maybe TRBD1 (6 bases). This CDR3 region has 15 residues. V was shortened by 2 bases and J by 4 bases, with 14 bases between the two germline ends. Per germline, CDR1 MRHNA and CDR2 SNTAGT. CDR3 DNA: TGTGCCAGCAGTGACAATCATGAAGGGGGCTATGGCTACACCTTC. Amino acid sequence: CASSDNHEGGYGYTF.

The genes are TRBV12-2 and TRBJ1-5; the D call of TRBD1 is as the table states it, not checked on the DNA. TRBV12-2 corresponds to a pseudogene. The CDR3 totals 15 residues. CDR3 sequence (DNA): TGTGCAAGTCGCCGTCAGGGACAGGGCAATCAGCCCCAGCATTTT. This sequence encodes CASRRQGQGNQPQHF.

There are a few counts of this clone. The J gene is TRBJ2-3, the V gene TRBV7-8, with TRBD2 matching 13 bases. Germline loops: CDR1 SGHVS, CDR2 FQNEAQ. CDR3 length equals 16 residues. Trimming cost V 5 bases and J 2 bases; bases outside gene matches: 4. CDR3 sequence (DNA): TGTGCCAGCAGCGCACTAGCGGGGGGGGCCACAGATACGCAGTATTTT. Encoded protein: CASSALAGGATDTQYF.

This chain uses TRBV10-3 with TRBJ2-7; 8 nucleotides match TRBD1. With 10 bases clipped from V and 2 bases from J, the junction kept 10 bases outside the gene matches. Germline values: CDR1 ENHRY, CDR2 SYGVKD. The CDR3 totals 14 residues. Here the CDR3 DNA reads TGTGCCACCATCCGGGACAGGTCTCCCTACGAGCAGTACTTC. It specifies CATIRDRSPYEQYF.

The chain has TRBV2 and TRBJ1-2, with a possible D match to TRBD1 (6 bases). The V gene's germline CDR1 is SNHLY and CDR2 FYNNEI. Trimming took 6 bases from V and 4 from J, leaving 15 bases between them. The CDR3 is made up of 14 amino acids. CDR3 nucleotide sequence: TGTGCCAGCAGAAGGGGGGGCTCCACCTATGGCTACACCTTC. It encodes CASRRGGSTYGYTF.

V usage is TRBV7-9 and J usage is TRBJ2-7; 7 positions match TRBD1. Germline trimming cut 4 bases from V and 0 bases from J; bases unmatched to any gene: 3. Per the germline V gene, CDR1 is SEHNR and CDR2 is FQNEAQ (reference sequence). The CDR3 covers 14 residues. DNA of the CDR3: TGTGCCAGCAGCTCCGCAGGGGGCTCCTACGAGCAGTACTTC. The encoded protein is CASSSAGGSYEQYF.

CDR3 DNA: TGTGCCAGTAGCGTGACCTCGGGGGCCTACGAGCAGTACTTC. Protein product: CASSVTSGAYEQYF. The gene calls are TRBV19 and TRBJ2-7; maybe TRBD2 (6 bases). Germline CDR1 reads LNHDA; CDR2 reads SQIVND (reference sequence). V was pared by 6 bases and J by 2 bases, with 14 bases between. This CDR3 has 14 amino acids.

The chain couples TRBV28 to TRBJ1-5; 11 nucleotides match TRBD1. V lost 6 bases to trimming and J lost 7 bases; unmatched junction nucleotides: 2. The CDR3 loop spans 13 amino acids. Germline V gives CDR1 MDHEN, CDR2 SYDVKM. The CDR3 DNA follows: TGTGCCAGCAGGGACAGGGGGCAGCAGCCCCAGCATTTT. Encoded protein: CASRDRGQQPQHF.

The V call is TRBV12-1, the J call TRBJ1-1; the D call TRBD1 from the table was never checked on the DNA. TRBV12-1 is a known pseudogene. CDR3 length: 15 residues. DNA for the CDR3: TGTGCCAGCAGCGGCCGACAGAAGTTAAACACTGAAGCTTTCTTT. It codes for CASSGRQKLNTEAFF.

The chain carries TRBV29-1 and TRBJ1-2; TRBD1 agrees at 7 bases. In germline, CDR1 is SQVTM, CDR2 ANQGSEA. CDR3 length: 14 residues. The V and J ends lost 3 bases and 4 bases, in that order; junction bases with no gene match: 8. CDR3 nucleotide sequence: TGCAGCGTTGAGGGGGGACAGCCACTCTATGGCTACACCTTC. It encodes CSVEGGQPLYGYTF.

In its sample, this clone was seen once. CDR3 in amino acids: CASSLTRGGYEQYF. The CDR3 bases are TGCGCCAGCAGCCTGACAAGGGGAGGCTACGAGCAGTACTTC. The J gene is TRBJ2-7, the V gene TRBV4-3; TRBD2 might be the D (6 bases). This CDR3 has 14 residues. V was shortened by 4 bases and J by 3 bases, with 13 bases between the two germline ends. CDR1 is LGHNA and CDR2 is YSLEER in the germline V gene.

The V gene is TRBV2, the J gene TRBJ2-7, with 12 bases fitting TRBD1. Losses at the gene ends were 7 bases for V and 6 bases for J; bases not matched to a gene: 10. Germline V gene sequence: CDR1 SNHLY, CDR2 FYNNEI. This CDR3 spans 15 amino acids. The CDR3 DNA sequence: TGTGCCAGCATCGTACTCGGGGACAGGGGGCCCGAGCAGTACTTC. Its protein is CASIVLGDRGPEQYF. Variable domain in full (rest from reference TRBV2 and TRBJ2-7): EPEVTQTPSHQVTQMGQEVILRCVPISNHLYFYWYRQILGQKVEFLVSFYNNEISEKSEIFDDQFSVERPDGSNFTLKIRSTKLEDSAMYFCASIVLGDRGPEQYFGPGTRLTVT.

The gene calls are TRBV19 and TRBJ2-3, with TRBD1 matching over 7 bases. Trimming removed 5 bases from V and 4 bases from J; junction bases left unmatched: 6. The CDR3 is 14 amino acids. Germline V gene data show CDR1 as LNHDA and CDR2 as SQIVND (reference sequence). CDR3: CASSLGTAADTQYF. The CDR3 bases are TGTGCCAGTAGTCTCGGGACAGCGGCAGATACGCAGTATTTT.